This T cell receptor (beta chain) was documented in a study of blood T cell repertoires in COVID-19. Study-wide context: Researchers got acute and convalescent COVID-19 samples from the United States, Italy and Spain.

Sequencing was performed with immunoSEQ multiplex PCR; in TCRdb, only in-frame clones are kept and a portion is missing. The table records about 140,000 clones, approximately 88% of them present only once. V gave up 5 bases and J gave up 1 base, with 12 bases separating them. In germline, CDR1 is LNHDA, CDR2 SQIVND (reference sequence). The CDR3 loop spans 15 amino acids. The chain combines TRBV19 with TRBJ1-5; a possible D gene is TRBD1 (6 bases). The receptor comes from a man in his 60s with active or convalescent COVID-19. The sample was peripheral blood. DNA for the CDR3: TGTGCCAGTAGTCCCGGGACACCCAGCAATCAGCCCCAGCATTTT. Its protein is CASSPGTPSNQPQHF.